This entry lists 31 T cell receptor beta chains sequenced from one sample in a study of CD8 T cells in Susac syndrome. With random hexamers, reverse transcription was performed on about 0.5 to 1 ug of RNA. TCRdb processed the immunoSEQ multiplex PCR reads anew with MiXCR; each CDR3 protein has one entry. The table records about 120,000 distinct CDR3 sequences, approximately 94% of them present only once. The sequenced sample was CD4+ T cells from PBMCs. These receptors came from a human donor with multiple sclerosis.

This chain uses TRBV5-6 with TRBJ1-1, with TRBD1 matching 7 bases. CDR1 SGHDT and CDR2 YYEEEE come from the germline V gene. After removal of 3 bases from V and 6 bases from J, the junction contained 2 bases not matched to a gene. CDR3 length: 12 amino acids. The CDR3 spells CASSYRGSEAFF. The CDR3 region has the DNA TGTGCCAGCAGCTACAGGGGTTCTGAAGCTTTCTTT.

The CDR3 loop is CASSEYDLRGRGAEAFF. Written as DNA, the CDR3 is TGTGCCAGCAGTGAATATGACTTGAGGGGAAGGGGCGCTGAAGCTTTCTTT. The genes are TRBV25-1 and TRBJ1-1; D might be TRBD1 (5 bases). Trimming pared 0 bases from V and 6 bases from J, leaving 20 bases between. This CDR3 contains 17 residues. CDR1 and CDR2 (germline): MGHDK, SYGVNS.

This clonotype has just one count. The chain carries TRBV5-1 and TRBJ2-5, with 9 bases fitting TRBD1. The CDR3 covers 14 residues. V lost 4 bases and J lost 5; bases outside the gene matches: 6. CDR1 SGHRS and CDR2 YFSETQ come from the germline V gene. The CDR3 loop reads CASSRDRARETQYF. In DNA, the CDR3 is TGCGCCAGCAGCCGGGACAGGGCGAGGGAGACCCAGTACTTC.

The chain links TRBV4-1 to TRBJ1-2; tentatively, D is TRBD1 (5 bases). CDR3 size: 15 residues. Germline loops: CDR1 MGHRA, CDR2 YSYEKL. V was cut by 1 base and J by 0 bases, with 9 bases left in between. CDR3 in amino acids: CASSQVTAANYGYTF. The CDR3 DNA is TGCGCCAGCAGCCAAGTGACAGCTGCTAACTATGGCTACACCTTC.

This chain connects TRBV2 to TRBJ1-5; 7 bases align to TRBD1. This CDR3 contains 15 residues. The trim removed 6 bases at V and 7 bases at J, leaving 12 bases unmatched. Germline lookup yields CDR1 SNHLY and CDR2 FYNNEI. CDR3 in amino acids: CASSLDRAGAQPQHF. Here the CDR3 DNA reads TGTGCCAGCAGCCTCGACAGGGCAGGGGCCCAGCCCCAGCATTTT.

The genes are TRBV18 and TRBJ2-6, with D uncertain. The germline V gene has CDR1 KGHSH and CDR2 LQKENI. V shed 3 bases and J shed 0 bases, with 9 bases lying between them. The CDR3 has 16 residues. Written as DNA, the CDR3 is TGTGCCAGCTCACCTTTAGAGAGCTCTGGGGCCAACGTCCTGACTTTC. This sequence encodes CASSPLESSGANVLTF.

V and J are TRBV3-1 and TRBJ2-3; D possibly matches TRBD1 or TRBD2 (5 bases each). Germline values: CDR1 LGHDT, CDR2 YNNKEL (reference sequence). This CDR3 has 14 amino acids. Trimming cost V 5 bases and J 3 bases, with 12 bases left between them. The CDR3 here is CASSSSEGTDTQYF. The CDR3 DNA reads TGTGCCAGCAGCTCTAGTGAGGGGACAGATACGCAGTATTTT.

The chain employs TRBV6-5 and TRBJ1-5; D is unresolved. Germline values: CDR1 MNHEY, CDR2 SVGAGI. Trimming stripped 2 bases from V and 6 bases from J, with 11 bases between. There are 14 residues in the CDR3. The CDR3 DNA reads as TGTGCCAGCAGTTACGGGCCTGACGGTCAGCCCCAGCATTTT. Protein sequence: CASSYGPDGQPQHF.

This sequence joins TRBV25-1 and TRBJ1-1; D remains unclear. Trimming cost V 5 bases and J 1 base, with 5 bases left between them. This CDR3 has 12 amino acids. Germline V gene sequence: CDR1 MGHDK, CDR2 SYGVNS. The CDR3 DNA reads TGTGCCAGCAGTATGAGGAACACTGAAGCTTTCTTT. This codes for CASSMRNTEAFF.

The chain joins TRBV6-7 to TRBJ2-7; no definite D call. TRBV6-7 is recorded as an ORF, its role being uncertain. The CDR3 consists of 12 residues. V was clipped by 5 bases and J by 2 bases, with 7 bases between them. In nucleotides, the CDR3 is TGTGCCAGCAGTCTTCGACCCTACGAGCAGTACTTC. Amino acid sequence: CASSLRPYEQYF.

The chain recombines TRBV12-3 or TRBV12-4 with TRBJ2-5; 8 bases line up with TRBD1. V was clipped by 5 bases and J by 4 bases; unmatched bases: 12. This CDR3 has 16 residues. In DNA form, the CDR3 reads TGTGCCAGCAGTCGTAGAGCGGCAGGGGGCAGAGAGACCCAGTACTTC. It is translated as CASSRRAAGGRETQYF.

The chain has TRBV12-3 or TRBV12-4 and TRBJ2-5; 10 bases are a match to TRBD2. Germline trimming cut 6 bases from V and 4 bases from J; bases unmatched to any gene: 8. This CDR3 is built from 15 residues. The CDR3 loop reads CASRAALAGLETQYF. In nucleotides, the CDR3 is TGTGCCAGCAGGGCCGCACTAGCGGGGCTAGAGACCCAGTACTTC.

The rearrangement links TRBV5-6 to TRBJ1-2; no firm D call. The CDR3 sequence is 14 residues long. V lost 0 bases and J 2 bases, leaving 8 bases between the germline ends. CDR1 and CDR2 from the germline V gene are SGHDT and YYEEEE. The chain's CDR3 is CASSLARYNYGYTF. The CDR3 nucleotides read TGTGCCAGCAGCTTGGCCAGGTACAACTATGGCTACACCTTC.

V gene TRBV10-3 combines with J gene TRBJ2-6; the match to TRBD1 covers 7 bases. Per germline, CDR1 ENHRY and CDR2 SYGVKD. V lost 2 bases to trimming and J lost 0 bases; unmatched junction nucleotides: 4. The CDR3 consists of 17 residues. The CDR3 DNA reads TGTGCCATCAGTGAGGCTAAGGGGGCCTCTGGGGCCAACGTCCTGACTTTC. This translates into CAISEAKGASGANVLTF.

The genes are TRBV9 and TRBJ2-7, with 8 bases lining up with TRBD1. This CDR3 region has 16 residues. Germline V gives CDR1 SGDLS, CDR2 YYNGEE. V shed 0 bases and J 4 bases; nucleotides not matched to a gene: 9. CDR3 nucleotide sequence: TGTGCCAGCAGCGTAGGGGGGACAGGCAGTATTTACGAGCAGTACTTC. As protein: CASSVGGTGSIYEQYF.

This chain joins TRBV30 and TRBJ1-5; TRBD1 aligns across 7 bases. With 0 bases clipped from V and 2 bases from J, the junction kept 13 bases outside the gene matches. The CDR3 extends over 18 amino acids. Germline V gene data show CDR1 as GTSNPN and CDR2 as SVGIG (reference sequence). For the CDR3, the DNA is TGTGCCTGGAGTGTAGCGACAGGGAGAGTTCGCGGCAATCAGCCCCAGCATTTT. It yields the protein CAWSVATGRVRGNQPQHF.

This clonotype was picked up one time. This chain connects TRBV9 to TRBJ2-2; D call uncertain. Trimming took 0 bases from V and 5 from J, leaving 11 bases between them. The germline V gene has CDR1 SGDLS and CDR2 YYNGEE. This CDR3 has 15 amino acids. The DNA for the CDR3 is TGTGCCAGCAGCGTAGTGAAGGGCCTTACCGGGGAGCTGTTTTTT. It translates to CASSVVKGLTGELFF.

V and J are TRBV30 and TRBJ2-1; D may match TRBD1 or TRBD2 (6 bases each). The V gene's germline CDR1 is GTSNPN and CDR2 SVGIG (reference sequence). Trimming removed 2 bases from V and 2 bases from J, with 10 bases in between. The CDR3 contains 14 residues. CDR3 nucleotide sequence: TGTGCCTGGAGTCCGGGGGCCACCTACAATGAGCAGTTCTTC. It codes for CAWSPGATYNEQFF.

The table lists this clonotype with a few counts. The chain couples TRBV14 to TRBJ2-5, with a weak D call TRBD1 (6 bases). The V gene's germline CDR1 is SGHDN and CDR2 FVKESK. V lost 1 base, J lost 4 bases, and 10 bases lay in between. The CDR3 is 14 amino acids. The chain's CDR3 is CASSQVRDIETQYF. The CDR3 DNA follows: TGTGCCAGCAGCCAAGTCCGGGACATAGAGACCCAGTACTTC.

The chain recombines TRBV14 with TRBJ2-3; D ambiguous. This CDR3 has 13 amino acids. V gave up 2 bases and J gave up 6 bases, with 9 bases separating them. Germline-derived CDR1 and CDR2 are SGHDN and FVKESK. The CDR3 loop is CASSQNAGDTQYF. The CDR3 nucleotides are TGTGCCAGCAGCCAAAACGCCGGGGATACGCAGTATTTT. Complete variable domain (other parts from reference TRBV14 and TRBJ2-3): EAGVTQFPSHSVIEKGQTVTLRCDPISGHDNLYWYRRVMGKEIKFLLHFVKESKQDESGMPNNRFLAERTGGTYSTLKVQPAELEDSGVYFCASSQNAGDTQYFGPGTRLTVL.

J is TRBJ1-2 and V is TRBV19, with 7 nucleotides matching TRBD1. The CDR3 is 14 residues long. The germline V gene encodes CDR1 LNHDA and CDR2 SQIVND (reference sequence). Trimming removed 5 bases from V and 6 bases from J; junction bases left unmatched: 9. CDR3: CASSATQGRDGYTF. The CDR3 DNA follows: TGTGCCAGTAGTGCCACACAGGGGAGGGATGGCTACACCTTC.

This chain uses TRBV6-2 or TRBV6-3 with TRBJ1-1; TRBD1 matches 11 bases. The CDR3 has 17 amino acids. J was trimmed by 5 bases and V by 1 base; bases with no gene match: 9. Germline-derived CDR1 and CDR2 are MNHEY and SVGEGT. The CDR3 spells CASSYFKPRDRGTEAFF. CDR3 sequence (DNA): TGTGCCAGCAGTTACTTCAAACCCCGGGACAGGGGGACTGAAGCTTTCTTT.

This rearrangement joins TRBV29-1 to TRBJ2-2; D ambiguous. CDR3 length: 14 residues. Germline CDR1 and CDR2: SQVTM and ANQGSEA. Trimming removed 7 bases at V and 1 base at J, with 13 bases between. This CDR3 reads CSATARLNTGELFF. CDR3 bases: TGCAGCGCTACCGCCCGACTGAACACCGGGGAGCTGTTTTTT.

The chain is built from TRBV30 and TRBJ2-1, with no clear D. This CDR3 has 12 amino acids. The V end was cut by 2 bases, the J end by 8 bases, with 10 bases between. Per germline, CDR1 GTSNPN and CDR2 SVGIG (reference sequence). The CDR3 spells CAWSSGFDEQFF. The CDR3 nucleotides read TGTGCCTGGAGTTCCGGGTTTGATGAGCAGTTCTTC.

The rearrangement links TRBV7-9 to TRBJ2-2; TRBD2 agrees at 7 bases. Germline V CDR1 and CDR2: SEHNR, FQNEAQ (reference sequence). Trimming removed 5 bases from V and 1 base from J; junction bases left unmatched: 4. This CDR3 spans 15 amino acids. The CDR3 sequence is CASSTTGGNTGELFF. In nucleotides, the CDR3 is TGTGCCAGCAGCACTACGGGGGGGAACACCGGGGAGCTGTTTTTT.

The chain joins TRBV12-3 or TRBV12-4 to TRBJ2-3, with 12 bases lining up with TRBD2. J was trimmed by 6 bases and V by 3 bases; bases with no gene match: 10. This CDR3 is 17 amino acids long. CDR3 region: CASSFAQRLAGDDTQYF. The CDR3 DNA reads TGTGCCAGCAGTTTTGCCCAAAGACTAGCGGGAGATGATACGCAGTATTTT.

The rearrangement links TRBV6-2 or TRBV6-3 to TRBJ2-7; D is undetermined. The germline gives CDR1 MNHEY, CDR2 SVGEGT. The CDR3 is 15 amino acids. V dropped 6 bases and J dropped 0 bases, with 15 bases sitting between them. CDR3 amino acids: CASSPWFIISYEQYF. Written as DNA, the CDR3 is TGTGCCAGCAGCCCCTGGTTTATTATCTCCTACGAGCAGTACTTC.

The V and J genes are TRBV4-2 and TRBJ2-1; D is possibly TRBD2 (5 bases). CDR1 and CDR2 from the germline V gene are LGHNA and YNFKEQ. Trimming took 0 bases from V and 6 from J, leaving 12 bases between them. This CDR3 comprises 15 residues. The CDR3 region is CASSQDWESLNEQFF. CDR3 DNA: TGTGCCAGCAGCCAAGATTGGGAGTCCCTCAATGAGCAGTTCTTC.

The sample holds a few counts of this clonotype. The chain has TRBV30 and TRBJ2-7; D is possibly TRBD1 (7 bases). This CDR3 comprises 13 residues. The ends were cut back, 0 bases at V and 9 bases at J, with 15 bases in the middle. Germline values: CDR1 GTSNPN, CDR2 SVGIG (reference sequence). The DNA of the CDR3 is TGTGCCTGGAGTGTACTCGGCCAGGGGGGGCAGTACTTC. This gives the protein CAWSVLGQGGQYF.

This chain links TRBV7-2 with TRBJ2-7; 9 bases are a match to TRBD1. V gave up 2 bases and J gave up 5 bases; unmatched junction bases: 7. Germline CDR1 and CDR2: SGHTA and FQGNSA. The CDR3 has 15 residues. For the CDR3, the DNA is TGTGCCAGCAGCTTAACCGGGACAGGGTCCCACGAGCAGTACTTC. Protein product: CASSLTGTGSHEQYF. The full variable domain, rest sourced from reference TRBV7-2 and TRBJ2-7, is GAGVSQSPSNKVTEKGKDVELRCDPISGHTALYWYRQSLGQGLEFLIYFQGNSAPDKSGLPSDRFSAERTGGSVSTLTIQRTQQEDSAVYLCASSLTGTGSHEQYFGPGTRLTVT.

The V call is TRBV20-1, the J call TRBJ2-3; a possible D gene is TRBD1 (7 bases). The ends were cut back, 5 bases at V and 6 bases at J, with 24 bases in the middle. Per the germline V gene, CDR1 is DFQATT and CDR2 is SNEGSKA (reference sequence). This CDR3 has 16 amino acids. The CDR3 spells CSAYGNRGGNIDTQYF. CDR3 nucleotide sequence: TGCAGTGCTTACGGCAACAGGGGAGGAAACATTGATACGCAGTATTTT.